This TCR beta chain was captured by sequencing in a study of post-analysis software for immune sequencing data. In the study overall: The patients showed relapsing-remitting, secondary progressive and progressive-relapsing multiple sclerosis courses.

The CDR3 totals 13 residues. V dropped 5 bases and J dropped 2 bases, with 10 bases sitting between them. Unique molecular identifiers tagged the TCR beta cDNA libraries. Each sample of roughly 0.85 to 11 million input T cells yielded around 500,000 cDNA molecules, so each molecule approximated one T cell. TCRdb fed the PCR reads into MiXCR, producing one record per CDR3 protein. The sample holds some 500,000 distinct CDR3 sequences, 40% to 55% seen once. General study points: Roughly five TRBV segments, including TRBV5-6, TRBV5-1 and TRBV20-1, were more frequent in patients than controls. Comparison with controls showed significantly lower normalized Chao1 diversity in multiple sclerosis patients.

Many counts were recorded for this clonotype. Its specificity is not known. The rearrangement uses TRBV12-3 or TRBV12-4 and TRBJ2-7; perhaps TRBD1 as D (6 bases). The sequence derives from a girl aged 5 to 17 with multiple sclerosis. The sequencing sample was made of blood. The CDR3 reads CASSEDSAYEQYF. In nucleotides, the CDR3 is TGTGCCAGCAGTGAGGACAGTGCCTACGAGCAGTACTTC.